This entry lists 23 T cell receptor beta chains sequenced from one sample in a study of control samples from healthy donors and cancer patients. Method: immunoSEQ multiplex PCR; TCRdb's copy keeps in-frame clones and lacks some. Here the sample spans about 180,000 clones, 90% being singletons. Sequenced material: blood. These receptors all stem from a woman in her forties or fifties in good health.

The chain has TRBV14 and TRBJ1-1; no reliable D call. Germline V gene lookup returns CDR1 SGHDN and CDR2 FVKESK. CDR3 length: 17 amino acids. V was trimmed by 0 bases and J by 0 bases, leaving 14 bases between them. The CDR3 sequence is CASSQDRITRMNTEAFF. The CDR3 DNA reads TGTGCCAGCAGCCAAGATAGAATTACTAGGATGAACACTGAAGCTTTCTTT.

The V gene is TRBV9, the J gene TRBJ2-1; a weak D match, TRBD1 (7 bases). Trimming left V 3 bases short and J 8 bases short, with 15 bases between. This CDR3 spans 14 amino acids. Looked up from germline, CDR1 is SGDLS and CDR2 is YYNGEE. Here the CDR3 reads CASSARGRGDEQFF. For the CDR3, the DNA is TGTGCCAGCAGCGCTAGGGGGCGCGGGGATGAGCAGTTCTTC.

V is TRBV28 and J is TRBJ2-2; perhaps TRBD2 as D (5 bases). CDR1 is MDHEN, CDR2 SYDVKM, per germline. The CDR3 has 14 residues. Trimming stripped 7 bases from V and 5 bases from J, with 14 bases between. In DNA form, the CDR3 reads TGTGCCAGCATAAGATCTTGGAGGACCGGGGAGCTGTTTTTT. It is translated as CASIRSWRTGELFF.

This clone was observed once. J is TRBJ2-1 and V is TRBV6-2 or TRBV6-3; the D gene could be TRBD1 or TRBD2 (5 bases each). The CDR3 runs to 13 residues. Trimming took 9 bases from V and 8 from J, leaving 17 bases between them. CDR1 is MNHEY, CDR2 SVGEGT, per germline. In DNA, the CDR3 is TGTGCCAGTAGCCGGGACGACAAGGATGAGCAGTTCTTC. This gives the protein CASSRDDKDEQFF.

This sequence joins TRBV10-3 and TRBJ1-5; perhaps TRBD1 as D (6 bases). Trimming took 6 bases from V and 3 from J, leaving 9 bases between them. Germline CDR1 and CDR2: ENHRY and SYGVKD. The CDR3 is 13 amino acids. CDR3 sequence reads: CAIRRTDNQPQHF. The CDR3 nucleotides are TGTGCCATCAGGCGGACAGACAATCAGCCCCAGCATTTT.

The chain is built from TRBV30 and TRBJ1-1; TRBD1 might be the D (5 bases). The CDR3 runs to 14 residues. Looked up from germline, CDR1 is GTSNPN and CDR2 is SVGIG (reference sequence). V lost 3 bases, J lost 4 bases, and 15 bases lay in between. The CDR3 region is CAWSGTGGFTEAFF. The CDR3 DNA reads as TGTGCCTGGAGCGGGACTGGGGGATTCACTGAAGCTTTCTTT.

J is TRBJ1-6 and V is TRBV11-2; D is uncertain. From germline, CDR1 is SGHAT and CDR2 FQNNGV. The germline V and J ends were trimmed by 9 bases and 8 bases, with 11 bases remaining between them. CDR3 length: 12 amino acids. In DNA, the CDR3 is TGTGCCAGTCCGATGAGAGATTCACCCCTCCACTTT. Its protein product is CASPMRDSPLHF.

This chain connects TRBV7-3 to TRBJ2-7, with 8 bases fitting TRBD1. The CDR3 spans 15 residues. From germline, CDR1 is SGHTA and CDR2 FQGTGA. J lost 3 bases, V lost 6 bases, and 10 bases had no gene match. CDR3 amino acids: CASSFGTGPFYEQYF. The CDR3 DNA reads as TGTGCCAGCAGTTTTGGGACAGGTCCTTTCTACGAGCAGTACTTC.

This clone was seen only a few times. The CDR3 here is CASSQVEGARETQYF. CDR3 in DNA: TGCGCCAGCAGCCAAGTGGAGGGGGCGCGGGAGACCCAGTACTTC. This rearrangement joins TRBV4-3 to TRBJ2-5, with D maybe TRBD1 (7 bases). Germline V CDR1 and CDR2: LGHNA, YSLEER. Trimming shortened V by 1 base and J by 5 bases, and 14 bases separated the two germline ends. There are 15 residues in the CDR3.

The chain uses TRBV5-1 and TRBJ2-1; 14 nucleotides match TRBD2. CDR3 length: 17 residues. From germline, CDR1 is SGHRS and CDR2 YFSETQ. The junction had 7 bases not matched to a gene; V was cut back by 0 bases and J by 8 bases. The chain's CDR3 is CASSLVPGLAGEDEQFF. In DNA, the CDR3 is TGCGCCAGCAGCTTGGTCCCGGGACTAGCGGGAGAGGATGAGCAGTTCTTC.

This rearrangement joins TRBV10-2 to TRBJ2-1; 10 bases align to TRBD1. J lost 3 bases, V lost 3 bases, and 11 bases had no gene match. The CDR3 is 18 amino acids. Germline CDR1 reads WSHSY; CDR2 reads SAAADI. CDR3 amino acids: CASSEPRRRDRGYNEQFF. CDR3 nucleotide sequence: TGCGCCAGCAGTGAACCGAGACGCCGGGACAGGGGCTACAATGAGCAGTTCTTC.

V and J are TRBV5-6 and TRBJ2-7; D gene unclear. Germline V CDR1 and CDR2: SGHDT, YYEEEE. V lost 0 bases and J lost 2, with 6 bases in between. The CDR3 consists of 13 residues. The CDR3 sequence: CASSLDTTYEQYF. As DNA, the CDR3 is TGTGCCAGCAGCTTGGACACCACCTACGAGCAGTACTTC.

The chain joins TRBV3-1 (or the pseudogene TRBV3-2) to TRBJ2-3, with 14 bases identical to TRBD2. This CDR3 comprises 15 residues. The ends lost 2 bases at V and 12 bases at J; junction bases unmatched: 7. Germline V gene data show CDR1 as LGHDT and CDR2 as YNNKEL (reference sequence). As DNA, the CDR3 is TGTGCCAGCAGCCAATCCGGGACTAGCGGGAGAAAACAGTATTTT. It is translated as CASSQSGTSGRKQYF.

The chain links TRBV18 to TRBJ1-1, with D possibly being TRBD1 (6 bases). CDR1 and CDR2 from the germline V gene are KGHSH and LQKENI. The CDR3 covers 14 residues. V was clipped by 6 bases and J by 2 bases, with 13 bases between them. In nucleotides, the CDR3 is TGTGCCAGCTCTGGGGGCCCGGTTAACACTGAAGCTTTCTTT. Amino acids: CASSGGPVNTEAFF.

V is TRBV5-1 and J is TRBJ2-5, with 9 bases lining up with TRBD1. The CDR3 is made up of 15 amino acids. Germline V gives CDR1 SGHRS, CDR2 YFSETQ. V shed 2 bases and J 5 bases; nucleotides not matched to a gene: 7. The CDR3 DNA is TGCGCCAGCAGCTTAACAGGACAGGGGATGGAGACCCAGTACTTC. It codes for CASSLTGQGMETQYF.

The J gene is TRBJ1-6, the V gene TRBV5-4, with unresolved D. V was clipped by 2 bases and J by 5 bases, with 5 bases between them. The CDR3 has 13 amino acids. Germline V lookup: CDR1 SGHNT, CDR2 YYREEE (reference sequence). This CDR3 reads CASSLADNSPLHF. As DNA, the CDR3 is TGTGCCAGCAGCTTAGCCGATAATTCACCCCTCCACTTT.

The rearrangement joins TRBV28 to TRBJ2-7, with 9 positions matching TRBD1. CDR1 MDHEN and CDR2 SYDVKM come from the germline V gene. The CDR3 runs 16 residues. The ends lost 5 bases at V and 3 bases at J; junction bases unmatched: 11. DNA of the CDR3: TGTGCCAGCAGTACGAGCCCCGGGACAGGGTTCTACGAGCAGTACTTC. Translating it yields CASSTSPGTGFYEQYF.

This clone has only a few counts. This chain connects TRBV6-6 to TRBJ1-2; TRBD1 is a possible D gene (5 bases). CDR1 is MNHNY and CDR2 is SVGAGI in the germline V gene (reference sequence). The CDR3 loop spans 16 amino acids. With 5 bases removed from V and 1 base from J, the gap between germline ends came to 17 bases. The CDR3 sequence: CASSPDGPGFNYGYTF. In nucleotides, the CDR3 is TGTGCCAGCAGTCCCGACGGCCCAGGGTTTAACTATGGCTACACCTTC.

The genes are TRBV4-3 and TRBJ1-5; unclear D gene. Per the germline V gene, CDR1 is LGHNA and CDR2 is YSLEER. The CDR3 sequence is 15 residues long. Trimming pared 2 bases from V and 1 base from J, leaving 9 bases between. For the CDR3, the DNA is TGCGCCAGCAGCCAATCTCGACGGAGCAATCAGCCCCAGCATTTT. It is translated as CASSQSRRSNQPQHF.

In nucleotides, the CDR3 is TGTGCCAGCAGTTTGACCCCTGGGACACCGGAATCAGCGTTCTTC. Its protein is CASSLTPGTPESAFF. V is TRBV28 and J is TRBJ2-1; D is perhaps TRBD1 (6 bases). Trimming cost V 3 bases and J 15 bases, with 24 bases left between them. Per the germline V gene, CDR1 is MDHEN and CDR2 is SYDVKM. The CDR3 is 15 residues long.

The sample holds one count of this clone. The chain carries TRBV7-9 and TRBJ1-2; 8 bases agree with TRBD1. The CDR3 consists of 14 residues. The germline CDR1 and CDR2 sequences are SEHNR and FQNEAQ (reference sequence). The V gene end was trimmed by 4 bases and the J gene end by 3 bases; junction bases not matched to a gene: 4. This chain's CDR3 is CASSSPGGDYGYTF. For the CDR3, the DNA is TGTGCCAGCAGCTCGCCAGGGGGCGACTATGGCTACACCTTC.

The rearrangement joins TRBV7-8 to TRBJ1-6; D gene ambiguous. The V gene's germline CDR1 is SGHVS and CDR2 FQNEAQ. V lost 2 bases, J lost 6 bases, and 17 bases lay in between. The CDR3 spans 17 residues. The CDR3 bases are TGTGCCAGCAGCTTATTTGTGAGATGGGAAACTAATTCACCCCTCCACTTT. It translates to CASSLFVRWETNSPLHF.

The chain recombines TRBV7-3 with TRBJ2-5; TRBD2 aligns across 7 bases. Germline lookup yields CDR1 SGHTA and CDR2 FQGTGA. V dropped 5 bases and J dropped 5; count of bases not matched to a gene: 5. The CDR3 has 13 amino acids. The CDR3 region is CASSRGGGETQYF. As DNA, the CDR3 is TGTGCCAGCAGCCGCGGGGGAGGTGAGACCCAGTACTTC. The full variable domain, with the rest looked up from reference TRBV7-3 and TRBJ2-5, is GAGVSQTPSNKVTEKGKYVELRCDPISGHTALYWYRQSLGQGPEFLIYFQGTGAADDSGLPNDRFFAVRPEGSVSTLKIQRTERGDSAVYLCASSRGGGETQYFGPGTRLLVL.